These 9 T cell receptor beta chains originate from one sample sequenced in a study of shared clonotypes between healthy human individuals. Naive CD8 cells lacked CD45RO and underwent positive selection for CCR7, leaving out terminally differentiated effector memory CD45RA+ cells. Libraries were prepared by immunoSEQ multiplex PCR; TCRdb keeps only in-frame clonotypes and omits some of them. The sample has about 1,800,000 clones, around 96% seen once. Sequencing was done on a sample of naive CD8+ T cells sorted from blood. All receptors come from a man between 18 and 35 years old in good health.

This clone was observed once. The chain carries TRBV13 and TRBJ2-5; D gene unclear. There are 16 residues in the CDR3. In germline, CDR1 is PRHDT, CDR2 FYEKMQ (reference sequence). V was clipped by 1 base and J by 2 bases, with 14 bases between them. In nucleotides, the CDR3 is TGTGCCAGCAGCTTAGACTTCCCAGCTAGGCAAGAGACCCAGTACTTC. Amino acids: CASSLDFPARQETQYF.

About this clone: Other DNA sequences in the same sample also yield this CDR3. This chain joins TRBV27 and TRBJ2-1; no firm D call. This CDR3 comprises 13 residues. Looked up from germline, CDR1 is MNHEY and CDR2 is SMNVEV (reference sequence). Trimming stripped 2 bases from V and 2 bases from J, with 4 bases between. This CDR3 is CASSLGTYNEQFF. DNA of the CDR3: TGTGCCAGCAGTTTAGGTACCTACAATGAGCAGTTCTTC.

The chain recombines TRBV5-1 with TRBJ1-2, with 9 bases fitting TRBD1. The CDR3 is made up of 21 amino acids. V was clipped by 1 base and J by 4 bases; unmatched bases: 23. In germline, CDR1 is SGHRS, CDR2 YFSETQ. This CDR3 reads CASSLSSGQGFPYGSSYGYTF. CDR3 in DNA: TGCGCCAGCAGCTTGAGTTCGGGACAGGGATTCCCGTACGGCAGTAGCTATGGCTACACCTTC.

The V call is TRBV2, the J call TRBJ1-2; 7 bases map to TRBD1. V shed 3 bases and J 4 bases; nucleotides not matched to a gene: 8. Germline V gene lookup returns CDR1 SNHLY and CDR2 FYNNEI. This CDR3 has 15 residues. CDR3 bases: TGTGCCAGCAGTGAGACAGGGACCCTTTTCTATGGCTACACCTTC. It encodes CASSETGTLFYGYTF.

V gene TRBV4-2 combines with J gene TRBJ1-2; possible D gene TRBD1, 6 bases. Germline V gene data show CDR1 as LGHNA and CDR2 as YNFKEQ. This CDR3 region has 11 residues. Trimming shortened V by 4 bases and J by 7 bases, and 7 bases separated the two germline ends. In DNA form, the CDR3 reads TGTGCCAGCAGCCTGGGGGCTGGCTACACCTTC. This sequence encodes CASSLGAGYTF.

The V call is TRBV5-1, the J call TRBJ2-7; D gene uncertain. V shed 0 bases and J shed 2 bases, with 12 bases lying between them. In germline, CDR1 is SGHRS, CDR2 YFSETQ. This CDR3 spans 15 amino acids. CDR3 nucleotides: TGCGCCAGCAGCTTGGCCCCTCAGTTTCCCTACGAGCAGTACTTC. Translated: CASSLAPQFPYEQYF. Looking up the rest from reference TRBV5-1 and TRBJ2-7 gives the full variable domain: KAGVTQTPRYLIKTRGQQVTLSCSPISGHRSVSWYQQTPGQGLQFLFEYFSETQRNKGNFPGRFSGRQFSNSRSEMNVSTLELGDSALYLCASSLAPQFPYEQYFGPGTRLTVT.

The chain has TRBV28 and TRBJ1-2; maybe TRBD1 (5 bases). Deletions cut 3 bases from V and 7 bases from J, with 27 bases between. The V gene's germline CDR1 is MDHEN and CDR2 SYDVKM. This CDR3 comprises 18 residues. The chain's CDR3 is CASSFPQWGSEGESGYTF. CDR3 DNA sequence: TGTGCCAGCAGTTTCCCTCAGTGGGGGTCGGAGGGTGAATCTGGCTACACCTTC.

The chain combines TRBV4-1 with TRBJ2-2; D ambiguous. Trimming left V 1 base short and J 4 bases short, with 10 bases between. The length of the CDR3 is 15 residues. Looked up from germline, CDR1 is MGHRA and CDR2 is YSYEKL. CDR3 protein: CASSQVPDTTGELFF. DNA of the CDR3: TGCGCCAGCAGCCAAGTCCCGGATACCACCGGGGAGCTGTTTTTT.

For the CDR3, the DNA is TGCGCCAGCAGCCATGGACTGTCACCCCTCCACTTT. Protein: CASSHGLSPLHF. The chain carries TRBV4-1 and TRBJ1-6; no clear D gene. The CDR3 consists of 12 residues. The germline CDR1 and CDR2 sequences are MGHRA and YSYEKL. The V end lost 3 bases, the J end lost 10 bases, and 7 bases lay between the germline ends.